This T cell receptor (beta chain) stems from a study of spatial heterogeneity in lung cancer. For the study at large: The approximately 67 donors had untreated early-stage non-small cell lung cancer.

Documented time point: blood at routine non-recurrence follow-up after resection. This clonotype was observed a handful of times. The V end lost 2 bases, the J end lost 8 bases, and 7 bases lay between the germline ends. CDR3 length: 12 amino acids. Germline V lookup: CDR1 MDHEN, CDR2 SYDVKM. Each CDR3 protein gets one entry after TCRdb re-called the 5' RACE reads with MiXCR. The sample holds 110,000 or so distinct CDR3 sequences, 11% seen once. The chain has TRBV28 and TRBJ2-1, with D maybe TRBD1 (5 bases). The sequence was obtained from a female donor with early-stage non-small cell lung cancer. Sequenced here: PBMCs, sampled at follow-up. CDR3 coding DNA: TGTGCCAGCAGTTTAGACAGCCATGAGCAGTTCTTC. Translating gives CASSLDSHEQFF.